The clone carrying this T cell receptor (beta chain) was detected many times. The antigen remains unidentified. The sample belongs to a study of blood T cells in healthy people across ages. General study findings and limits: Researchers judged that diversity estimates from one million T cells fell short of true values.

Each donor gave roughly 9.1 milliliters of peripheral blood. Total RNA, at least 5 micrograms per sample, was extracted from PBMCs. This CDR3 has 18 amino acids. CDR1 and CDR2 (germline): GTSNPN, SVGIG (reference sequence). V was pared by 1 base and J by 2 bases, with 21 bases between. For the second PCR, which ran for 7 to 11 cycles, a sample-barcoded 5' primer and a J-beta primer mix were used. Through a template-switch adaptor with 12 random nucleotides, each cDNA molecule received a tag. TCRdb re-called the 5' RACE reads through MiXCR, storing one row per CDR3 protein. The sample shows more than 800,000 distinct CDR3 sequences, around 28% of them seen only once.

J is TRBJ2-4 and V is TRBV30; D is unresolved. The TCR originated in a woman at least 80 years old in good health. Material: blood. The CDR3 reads CAWSGTSQGSLTKNIQYF. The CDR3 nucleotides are TGTGCCTGGAGTGGAACCTCCCAAGGTTCCCTTACCAAAAACATTCAGTACTTC.